This T cell receptor beta chain was observed in a study of shared clonotypes between healthy human individuals. As to this clone: The antigen remains unidentified.

Replicate PCRs run on sorted subsets employed approximately 0.2 ug DNA, 30,000 to 35,000 T cell genomes. Produced via immunoSEQ multiplex PCR; TCRdb's table is partial and in-frame only. The sample contains approximately 350,000 clones, roughly 70% of which appear only once. Overall study findings and caveats: Unshared clonotypes carried lower generation probabilities than those common to all four donors.

Germline CDR1 reads SGHRS; CDR2 reads YFSETQ. There are 13 residues in the CDR3. V lost 2 bases, J lost 0 bases, and 6 bases lay in between. This chain connects TRBV5-1 to TRBJ2-7, with D hard to call. The origin of this receptor is a man younger than 45 in good health. Input material: memory CD4+ T cells sorted from blood. Subset noted: CD45RA-negative fraction. The CDR3 nucleotides read TGCGCCAGCAGCTTTGACCGCTCCTACGAGCAGTACTTC. It encodes CASSFDRSYEQYF.